The sequence of this T cell receptor (beta chain) was determined in a study of blood T cell repertoires in COVID-19. Germline V lookup: CDR1 MNHEY, CDR2 SMNVEV (reference sequence). The CDR3 is 14 amino acids. The V and J ends lost 2 bases and 5 bases respectively, with 10 bases between them. TCRdb keeps only in-frame clones here, not all; method: immunoSEQ multiplex PCR. The data hold fewer than 350,000 clones, with roughly 85% observed a single time. J is TRBJ1-5 and V is TRBV27; no clear D gene. Sequencing used peripheral blood. The clonotype comes from a human donor in a cohort sampled during active COVID-19. The CDR3 spells CASSLRRADQPQHF. In DNA form, the CDR3 reads TGTGCCAGCAGTTTAAGGAGGGCCGATCAGCCCCAGCATTTT.